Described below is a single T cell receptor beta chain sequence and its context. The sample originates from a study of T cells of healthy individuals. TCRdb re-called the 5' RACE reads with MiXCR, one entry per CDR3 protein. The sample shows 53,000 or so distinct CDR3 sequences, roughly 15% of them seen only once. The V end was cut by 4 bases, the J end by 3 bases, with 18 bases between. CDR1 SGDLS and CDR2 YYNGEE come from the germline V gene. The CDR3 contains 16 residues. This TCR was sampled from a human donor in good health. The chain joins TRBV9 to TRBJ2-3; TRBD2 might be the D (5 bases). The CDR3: CASSQREIGFTDTQYF. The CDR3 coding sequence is TGTGCCAGCAGCCAACGGGAAATCGGATTTACAGATACGCAGTATTTT.